The sample holds many counts of the clone carrying this T cell receptor (beta chain). Antigen unknown. The sample belongs to a study of T-cell memory formation after mild COVID-19. Background on the study: There were largely donor-specific TCR clusters. Study observations and caveats: Prior to infection, memory already included some responding clones, suggesting cross-reactive memory joined.

The CDR3 spans 14 residues. CDR1 is DFQATT, CDR2 SNEGSKA, per germline (reference sequence). V lost 3 bases, J lost 2 bases, and 6 bases stayed unmatched. MiXCR, applied by TCRdb to the 5' RACE reads, yields one record per CDR3 protein. This sample carries approximately 46,000 distinct CDR3 sequences, 6% to 7% of them seen once, and the ten largest clones take 0.65% to 0.85%. Material: PBMCs or a T cell subset sorted from them (not recorded which). This TCR came from an adult who had mild COVID-19 (a few samples of this study predate the infection). Cell type and time point are not known. The chain joins TRBV20-1 to TRBJ1-2, with 7 bases aligning to TRBD1. The chain's CDR3 is CSARLGQNNYGYTF. In nucleotides, the CDR3 is TGCAGTGCTAGGCTGGGACAGAACAACTATGGCTACACCTTC.